This entry features one T cell receptor beta chain sequence. Its specificity is unknown. The data are from a study of T cell responses to AZD1222 COVID-19 vaccine. Overall study results and limits: The repertoires were collected only after the peak T cell response. Donors were largely white British and mainly female; clonal diversity was possibly underestimated.

Assay used: immunoSEQ multiplex PCR; TCRdb lists only in-frame clones, some missing. The table includes roughly 150,000 clones, roughly 93% detected once. With 6 bases clipped from V and 6 bases from J, the junction kept 7 bases outside the gene matches. Germline values: CDR1 LNHDA, CDR2 SQIVND (reference sequence). The CDR3 is 13 residues long. The chain has TRBV19 and TRBJ1-2; 7 bases agree with TRBD1. This specimen consisted of peripheral blood, obtained 28 days after the second AZD1222 dose. This receptor was identified in an adult who received the AZD1222 COVID-19 vaccine. The CDR3 bases are TGTGCCAGTAGCGCTGGGACAGACGATGGCTACACCTTC. It codes for CASSAGTDDGYTF.